The 29 T cell receptor beta chains presented below share a single source sample, sequenced in a study of T cells in Graves' hyperthyroidism and ophthalmopathy. Amplified TCR beta CDR3 regions came from RNA transcripts. HTBI primers were the set used in a first-round RT-PCR of the TCR CDR3. MiXCR, run by TCRdb on the multiplex PCR reads, gives a single entry per CDR3 protein. This table has approximately 480,000 distinct CDR3 sequences, 20% to 25% appearing once. Sequenced: blood. Receptor source: a man aged 18 to 35 with Graves' hyperthyroidism.

The chain recombines TRBV2 with TRBJ2-5; the D call may be TRBD1 or TRBD2 (5 bases each). The germline CDR1 and CDR2 sequences are SNHLY and FYNNEI. V was pared by 2 bases and J by 9 bases, with 13 bases between. The CDR3 consists of 13 residues. CDR3 residues: CASSESGPRAQYF. As DNA, the CDR3 is TGTGCCAGCAGTGAATCGGGACCTAGGGCCCAGTACTTC.

In its sample, this clonotype was seen many times. The J gene is TRBJ1-2, the V gene TRBV15; D gene ambiguous. This CDR3 is 13 amino acids long. The germline V gene has CDR1 LNHNV and CDR2 YYDKDF (reference sequence). Trimming took 1 base from V and 4 from J, leaving 7 bases between them. CDR3 nucleotides: TGTGCCACCAGCAGAGGGAACATCTATGGCTACACCTTC. Translation: CATSRGNIYGYTF.

The chain uses TRBV19 and TRBJ1-5; no clear D. This CDR3 has 15 amino acids. Germline CDR1 reads LNHDA; CDR2 reads SQIVND (reference sequence). V lost 3 bases and J lost 0, with 9 bases in between. This CDR3 is CASSIVHYSNQPQHF. For the CDR3, the DNA is TGTGCCAGTAGTATTGTTCATTATAGCAATCAGCCCCAGCATTTT.

This clonotype came up many times. The V call is TRBV11-2, the J call TRBJ2-7; 7 bases fit TRBD1. The CDR3 extends over 13 amino acids. The junction had 7 bases not matched to a gene; V was cut back by 5 bases and J by 6 bases. CDR1 and CDR2 (germline): SGHAT, FQNNGV. The CDR3 sequence: CASSQGTVIEQYF. CDR3 sequence (DNA): TGTGCCAGCAGCCAAGGGACAGTTATCGAGCAGTACTTC. Full variable domain (outside the CDR3, taken from reference TRBV11-2 and TRBJ2-7): EAGVAQSPRYKIIEKRQSVAFWCNPISGHATLYWYQQILGQGPKLLIQFQNNGVVDDSQLPKDRFSAERLKGVDSTLKIQPAKLEDSAVYLCASSQGTVIEQYFGPGTRLTVT.

This clonotype was observed at least ten times. The chain links TRBV28 to TRBJ1-2, with TRBD1 matching 8 bases. Germline trimming cut 6 bases from V and 2 bases from J; bases unmatched to any gene: 8. Per germline, CDR1 MDHEN and CDR2 SYDVKM. This CDR3 spans 15 amino acids. This CDR3 is CASRPGGVGNYGYTF. In DNA, the CDR3 is TGTGCCAGCAGACCAGGGGGCGTCGGAAACTATGGCTACACCTTC.

This clonotype was seen at least ten times. The rearrangement joins TRBV6-5 to TRBJ1-1; the D gene is possibly TRBD1 (5 bases). CDR1 and CDR2 from the germline V gene are MNHEY and SVGAGI. This CDR3 is built from 14 residues. The V end was cut by 2 bases, the J end by 7 bases, with 14 bases between. CDR3 in amino acids: CASSYAETEDEAFF. CDR3 sequence (DNA): TGTGCCAGCAGTTACGCGGAGACAGAAGATGAAGCTTTCTTT.

This clonotype has at least ten counts. This chain uses TRBV11-2 with TRBJ1-1; weak D call: TRBD1 (5 bases). V lost 1 base and J lost 6, with 9 bases in between. The length of the CDR3 is 13 residues. Germline values: CDR1 SGHAT, CDR2 FQNNGV. The CDR3 here is CASSLVRDPEAFF. In DNA, the CDR3 is TGTGCCAGCAGCTTAGTAAGGGACCCTGAAGCTTTCTTT. The variable domain in full, completed from reference TRBV11-2 and TRBJ1-1, reads EAGVAQSPRYKIIEKRQSVAFWCNPISGHATLYWYQQILGQGPKLLIQFQNNGVVDDSQLPKDRFSAERLKGVDSTLKIQPAKLEDSAVYLCASSLVRDPEAFFGQGTRLTVV.

This clonotype was recorded at least ten times. The chain links TRBV12-3 or TRBV12-4 to TRBJ1-5, with TRBD1 as a possible D gene (5 bases). The length of the CDR3 is 14 residues. Trimming took off 6 bases at V and 0 bases at J, with 9 bases between the two ends. The CDR3 bases are TGTGCCAGCAGACTGGGGGGTAGCAATCAGCCCCAGCATTTT. Protein product: CASRLGGSNQPQHF.

The chain uses TRBV6-1 and TRBJ1-5; D unresolved. The CDR3 is 15 amino acids. CDR1 and CDR2 from the germline V gene are MNHNS and SASEGT. The V gene lost 8 bases and the J gene lost 0 bases, with 14 bases spanning the gap. This CDR3 is CASAGLDYSNQPQHF. CDR3 sequence (DNA): TGTGCCAGCGCGGGCCTTGACTATAGCAATCAGCCCCAGCATTTT.

The sample holds many counts of this clonotype. The J gene is TRBJ1-2, the V gene TRBV7-8, with D tentatively TRBD1 (5 bases). Germline V lookup: CDR1 SGHVS, CDR2 FQNEAQ. This CDR3 spans 15 amino acids. V was clipped by 2 bases and J by 7 bases, with 17 bases between them. CDR3 loop: CASSLNLSGQGGYTF. CDR3 nucleotides: TGTGCCAGCAGCTTAAACTTGAGCGGGCAGGGTGGCTACACCTTC.

This clonotype appeared many times. This chain connects TRBV24-1 to TRBJ1-2, with D possibly being TRBD1 (5 bases). Trimming removed 6 bases at V and 7 bases at J, with 11 bases between. The CDR3 is made up of 12 amino acids. Germline V lookup: CDR1 KGHDR, CDR2 SFDVKD. The CDR3 is CATSLGGSGYTF. CDR3 in DNA: TGTGCCACCAGTTTGGGGGGAAGTGGCTACACCTTC.

This clonotype was seen a few times. The CDR3 reads CSASSTGGEQYF. The CDR3 coding sequence is TGCAGTGCTAGCAGTACAGGGGGCGAGCAGTACTTC. V is TRBV20-1 and J is TRBJ2-7, with TRBD1 identical over 8 bases. V lost 3 bases to trimming and J lost 6 bases; unmatched junction nucleotides: 4. This CDR3 region has 12 residues. Germline CDR1 is DFQATT and CDR2 is SNEGSKA (reference sequence).

This clonotype has ten or more counts. The CDR3 region is CASSSPGQGIQETQYF. CDR3 coding DNA: TGTGCCAGCAGTTCGCCGGGACAGGGGATACAAGAGACCCAGTACTTC. The gene calls are TRBV28 and TRBJ2-5; TRBD1 agrees at 10 bases. The CDR3 spans 16 residues. The V gene's germline CDR1 is MDHEN and CDR2 SYDVKM. The ends lost 4 bases at V and 2 bases at J; junction bases unmatched: 7.

This clonotype was counted only a few times. Germline and junction disagree at one end, which may indicate a read error. The V gene is TRBV29-1, the J gene TRBJ1-1; 8 bases map to TRBD1. Germline-derived CDR1 and CDR2 are SQVTM and ANQGSEA. The CDR3 spans 11 residues. The CDR3 DNA reads TGCAGCGTTTCGGACAGGGCCTTTTACCGCTTT. Translating it yields CSVSDRAFYRF.

This clonotype showed up many times. This sequence joins TRBV6-2 or TRBV6-3 and TRBJ1-5; possible D gene TRBD1, 6 bases. Germline V gene sequence: CDR1 MNHEY, CDR2 SVGEGT. The germline V and J ends were trimmed by 2 bases and 5 bases, with 22 bases remaining between them. The CDR3 contains 18 residues. In DNA, the CDR3 is TGTGCCAGCAGTTACGTTCTCTGGGGGCCGCGTTCTTATCAGCCCCAGCATTTT. This gives the protein CASSYVLWGPRSYQPQHF.

This clonotype has at least ten counts. The chain employs TRBV6-5 and TRBJ2-2, with 8 bases aligning to TRBD2. The CDR3 covers 16 residues. The germline CDR1 and CDR2 sequences are MNHEY and SVGAGI. The junction had 6 bases not matched to a gene; V was cut back by 2 bases and J by 4 bases. The CDR3 bases are TGTGCCAGCAGTTACCCGGGGGGGACGGGCACCGGGGAGCTGTTTTTT. Amino acid sequence: CASSYPGGTGTGELFF.

This clonotype was detected ten times or more. The J gene is TRBJ1-1, the V gene TRBV12-3 or TRBV12-4, with TRBD1 as a possible D gene (5 bases). This CDR3 spans 19 amino acids. Trimming took 4 bases from V and 1 from J, leaving 25 bases between them. The CDR3 DNA reads TGTGCCAGCAGTTCCCGGGCCGGGGGGAGACAGCGATCGAACACTGAAGCTTTCTTT. It specifies CASSSRAGGRQRSNTEAFF.

This clonotype occurred many times. The V and J genes are TRBV11-1 and TRBJ1-2; the D is unclear. The germline V gene has CDR1 SGHAT and CDR2 FQDESV (reference sequence). V was clipped by 0 bases and J by 2 bases, with 16 bases between them. The CDR3 is 17 residues long. DNA for the CDR3: TGTGCCAGCAGCTTAGCCCTAGGGAGGACGGTGAACTATGGCTACACCTTC. Translation gives CASSLALGRTVNYGYTF.

This clonotype occurred a few times. The chain recombines TRBV9 with TRBJ2-3; possible D gene TRBD2, 6 bases. CDR3 size: 17 residues. Trimming pared 3 bases from V and 2 bases from J, leaving 19 bases between. Germline CDR1 and CDR2: SGDLS and YYNGEE. The CDR3 DNA reads as TGTGCCAGCAGCGCCTCGGGACTTCCCAGCTCCACAGATACGCAGTATTTT. It specifies CASSASGLPSSTDTQYF.

This clonotype turned up a few times. The rearrangement joins TRBV7-9 to TRBJ2-7, with D hard to call. The CDR3 runs 14 residues. Trimming took off 5 bases at V and 2 bases at J, with 13 bases between the two ends. Per germline, CDR1 SEHNR and CDR2 FQNEAQ (reference sequence). The CDR3 region is CASSLSRSAYEQYF. The CDR3 coding sequence is TGTGCCAGCAGCCTCAGTCGGTCCGCCTACGAGCAGTACTTC.

This clonotype was detected many times. The chain has TRBV20-1 and TRBJ1-5; TRBD1 matches at 8 bases. This CDR3 is 13 amino acids long. The trim removed 6 bases at V and 3 bases at J, leaving 4 bases unmatched. Germline-derived CDR1 and CDR2 are DFQATT and SNEGSKA (reference sequence). The CDR3 DNA follows: TGCAGTGCGAGGACAGGGACCAATCAGCCCCAGCATTTT. Amino acid sequence: CSARTGTNQPQHF.

The table lists this clonotype with many counts. The chain joins TRBV20-1 to TRBJ2-7; D uncertain. The length of the CDR3 is 14 residues. The V end was cut by 0 bases, the J end by 2 bases, with 11 bases between. Germline-derived CDR1 and CDR2 are DFQATT and SNEGSKA (reference sequence). The CDR3 sequence is CSARDSGLTYEQYF. CDR3 in DNA: TGCAGTGCTAGAGATTCAGGCCTGACCTACGAGCAGTACTTC.

This chain joins TRBV6-1 and TRBJ1-3; 7 positions agree with TRBD1. V shed 6 bases, J shed 0 bases, and the junction held 8 bases outside the gene matches. Germline V gene sequence: CDR1 MNHNS, CDR2 SASEGT. CDR3 length: 16 amino acids. The CDR3 sequence is CASSRDRVSSGNTIYF. CDR3 coding DNA: TGTGCCAGCAGCCGGGACAGAGTCTCCTCTGGAAACACCATATATTTT.

This rearrangement joins TRBV11-1 to TRBJ1-1; the match to TRBD1 covers 9 bases. Per germline, CDR1 SGHAT and CDR2 FQDESV (reference sequence). Unmatched junction bases numbered 9, after V lost 4 bases and J lost 12 bases. The CDR3 has 13 amino acids. The CDR3 nucleotides are TGTGCCAGCAGCTCCGGCCGGACAGGGGAAACTTTCTTT. Translation gives CASSSGRTGETFF.

This clonotype was picked up many times. The rearrangement links TRBV6-5 to TRBJ1-2; D gene ambiguous. The CDR3 runs 14 residues. Germline assignment: CDR1 MNHEY and CDR2 SVGAGI. V lost 2 bases and J lost 6, with 13 bases in between. CDR3 nucleotide sequence: TGTGCCAGCAGTTACAGACAAACTCCCCATGGCTACACCTTC. Its protein is CASSYRQTPHGYTF.

The chain carries TRBV3-1 and TRBJ1-2; D may be TRBD1 (5 bases). The CDR3 runs 16 residues. Germline loops: CDR1 LGHDT, CDR2 YNNKEL (reference sequence). The ends were cut back, 0 bases at V and 2 bases at J, with 13 bases in the middle. CDR3 region: CASSQEIVGGNYGYTF. CDR3 nucleotides: TGTGCCAGCAGCCAAGAGATTGTCGGGGGAAACTATGGCTACACCTTC.

With regard to this clonotype: The CDR3 does not close with the conserved phenylalanine or tryptophan, likely indicating a read error. The chain has TRBV30 and TRBJ2-7; tentatively, D is TRBD1 or TRBD2 (6 bases each). This CDR3 comprises 13 residues. Trimming removed 3 bases at V and 3 bases at J, with 12 bases between. Per germline, CDR1 GTSNPN and CDR2 SVGIG (reference sequence). This CDR3 is CAWRTGGVYEQYY. The DNA for the CDR3 is TGTGCCTGGAGGACCGGGGGCGTCTACGAGCAGTACTAC.

This clonotype has a handful of counts. This sequence joins TRBV6-1 and TRBJ1-3; D might be TRBD1 (5 bases). The CDR3 extends over 15 amino acids. Trimming removed 6 bases at V and 7 bases at J, with 19 bases between. Germline V CDR1 and CDR2: MNHNS, SASEGT. The CDR3 DNA reads TGTGCCAGCAGACCCCCAAGGGGAGGTGGCAACACCATATATTTT. Its translation is CASRPPRGGGNTIYF.

The chain recombines TRBV5-1 with TRBJ1-5, with D possibly TRBD1 on 6 matching bases. Trimming cost V 0 bases and J 6 bases, with 10 bases left between them. Germline V lookup: CDR1 SGHRS, CDR2 YFSETQ. The CDR3 consists of 14 residues. CDR3 residues: CASSLEGEGQPQHF. CDR3 DNA sequence: TGCGCCAGCAGCTTGGAGGGGGAAGGTCAGCCCCAGCATTTT. The full variable domain, completed using reference TRBV5-1 and TRBJ1-5, is KAGVTQTPRYLIKTRGQQVTLSCSPISGHRSVSWYQQTPGQGLQFLFEYFSETQRNKGNFPGRFSGRQFSNSRSEMNVSTLELGDSALYLCASSLEGEGQPQHFGDGTRLSIL.